The 18 T cell receptor beta chains reported below all come from one sample, sequenced in a study of neurological immune-mediated disorders. The time point: longitudinal time-point 2. TCRdb reprocessed the 5' RACE reads with MiXCR, giving one entry per CDR3 protein. In the table there are some 87,000 distinct CDR3 sequences, about 5.6% of which are singletons. Sequencing was carried out using PBMCs. The receptor source for this set is a woman aged 55-69 years with multiple sclerosis.

This clonotype was found many times. This CDR3 is CSALGQKPTDTQYF. DNA for the CDR3: TGCAGTGCTTTGGGACAAAAACCCACAGATACGCAGTATTTT. This chain joins TRBV20-1 and TRBJ2-3; maybe TRBD1 (6 bases). There are 14 residues in the CDR3. The germline CDR1 and CDR2 sequences are DFQATT and SNEGSKA (reference sequence). V was cut by 5 bases and J by 2 bases, with 14 bases left in between.

This clonotype was counted at least ten times. V usage is TRBV7-2 and J usage is TRBJ2-3; D gene uncertain. The germline V and J ends were trimmed by 1 base and 0 bases, with 2 bases remaining between them. The CDR3 is 13 amino acids. The germline V gene encodes CDR1 SGHTA and CDR2 FQGNSA. CDR3 amino acids: CASSLVSTDTQYF. In DNA form, the CDR3 reads TGTGCCAGCAGCTTAGTCAGCACAGATACGCAGTATTTT. Full variable domain (rest looked up from reference TRBV7-2 and TRBJ2-3): GAGVSQSPSNKVTEKGKDVELRCDPISGHTALYWYRQSLGQGLEFLIYFQGNSAPDKSGLPSDRFSAERTGGSVSTLTIQRTQQEDSAVYLCASSLVSTDTQYFGPGTRLTVL.

The table lists this clonotype with many counts. Here the CDR3 reads CSAILGSVPGYEQYF. The CDR3 nucleotides read TGCAGTGCTATCCTGGGCTCCGTCCCCGGATACGAGCAGTACTTC. The chain couples TRBV20-1 to TRBJ2-7; D call uncertain. Looked up from germline, CDR1 is DFQATT and CDR2 is SNEGSKA (reference sequence). The CDR3 extends over 15 amino acids. V was pared by 4 bases and J by 4 bases, with 20 bases between.

This clonotype was counted at least ten times. The chain couples TRBV20-1 to TRBJ1-6; D uncertain. The V end was cut by 0 bases, the J end by 0 bases, with 12 bases between. Looked up from germline, CDR1 is DFQATT and CDR2 is SNEGSKA (reference sequence). The CDR3 is made up of 17 amino acids. The CDR3 sequence is CSARDRRSSSYNSPLHF. CDR3 sequence (DNA): TGCAGTGCTAGAGATCGGCGGTCAAGCTCCTATAATTCACCCCTCCACTTT.

This clonotype was recorded once. V is TRBV3-1 and J is TRBJ2-1, with 10 bases identical to TRBD2. The CDR3 length is 15 residues. Germline lookup yields CDR1 LGHDT and CDR2 YNNKEL (reference sequence). V lost 1 base, J lost 4 bases, and 1 base stayed unmatched. DNA for the CDR3: TGTGCCAGCAGCCAAGTTAGCGGGAGGTACAATGAGCAGTTCTTC. Its translation is CASSQVSGRYNEQFF.

At least ten counts were recorded for this clonotype. The gene calls are TRBV6-5 and TRBJ1-5; D possibly corresponds to TRBD1 (5 bases). Trimming removed 7 bases at V and 2 bases at J, with 15 bases between. The CDR3 loop spans 15 amino acids. CDR1 is MNHEY, CDR2 SVGAGI, per germline. The CDR3 nucleotides read TGTGCCAGCACCCGAACAGGCGGAGGCAATCAGCCCCAGCATTTT. Translated: CASTRTGGGNQPQHF.

This clonotype was recorded at least ten times. The rearrangement links TRBV4-2 to TRBJ2-7; possibly TRBD2 for D (5 bases). This CDR3 region has 14 residues. Per germline, CDR1 LGHNA and CDR2 YNFKEQ. V was clipped by 3 bases and J by 2 bases, with 11 bases between them. CDR3 in amino acids: CASSQGSGTYEQYF. CDR3 nucleotides: TGTGCCAGCAGCCAGGGGAGTGGGACCTACGAGCAGTACTTC.

This clonotype came up many times. This chain connects TRBV7-9 to TRBJ2-4; D uncertain. From germline, CDR1 is SEHNR and CDR2 FQNEAQ (reference sequence). The CDR3 is made up of 13 amino acids. Trimming removed 2 bases at V and 7 bases at J, with 9 bases between. Written as DNA, the CDR3 is TGTGCCAGCAGCTTAATGGTGTCCAACATTCAGTACTTC. This codes for CASSLMVSNIQYF.

This clonotype came up a few times. The chain has TRBV12-3 or TRBV12-4 and TRBJ1-4, with TRBD1 matching 11 bases. The CDR3 is made up of 16 amino acids. V trimming: 7 bases; J trimming: 5 bases; junction bases outside the gene matches: 9. The DNA for the CDR3 is TGTGCCAGCACCCGGACAGGGGGCCGGGAGAATGAAAAACTGTTTTTT. It translates to CASTRTGGRENEKLFF.

In this sample, this clonotype turned up many times. This rearrangement joins TRBV5-1 to TRBJ2-5, with D unresolved. V was clipped by 1 base and J by 1 base, with 11 bases between them. The CDR3 sequence is 15 residues long. Germline values: CDR1 SGHRS, CDR2 YFSETQ. DNA for the CDR3: TGCGCCAGCAGCTTGTCGGGTAGGACCCAAGAGACCCAGTACTTC. The encoded protein is CASSLSGRTQETQYF.

This clonotype appeared many times. This chain uses TRBV7-7 with TRBJ2-5; D possibly corresponds to TRBD1 (5 bases). Germline values: CDR1 SSHAT, CDR2 FNYEAQ (reference sequence). The V gene lost 0 bases and the J gene lost 3 bases, with 8 bases spanning the gap. The CDR3 consists of 14 residues. The CDR3 here is CASSLATAKETQYF. DNA of the CDR3: TGTGCCAGCAGCTTAGCGACAGCCAAAGAGACCCAGTACTTC.

This clonotype was detected ten times or more. The chain has TRBV11-1 and TRBJ2-2; 8 bases align to TRBD2. This CDR3 region has 17 residues. The V gene's germline CDR1 is SGHAT and CDR2 FQDESV (reference sequence). The V segment lost 5 bases and the J segment 1 base; nucleotides outside the gene matches: 9. The DNA for the CDR3 is TGTGCCAGCAGCCGAGGCGGGGGGACAATGAACACCGGGGAGCTGTTTTTT. This encodes CASSRGGGTMNTGELFF.

This clonotype was observed at least ten times. The CDR3 region is CASRLGSRSGNQPQHF. Here the CDR3 DNA reads TGTGCCAGCAGGTTGGGTTCCCGTTCTGGCAATCAGCCCCAGCATTTT. The chain carries TRBV7-2 and TRBJ1-5, with unresolved D. This CDR3 comprises 16 residues. Germline V lookup: CDR1 SGHTA, CDR2 FQGNSA. The germline V and J ends were trimmed by 6 bases and 2 bases, with 17 bases remaining between them.

This clonotype was found many times. V gene TRBV20-1 combines with J gene TRBJ2-5; no reliable D call. This CDR3 has 11 residues. Germline CDR1 DFQATT, CDR2 SNEGSKA (reference sequence). V gave up 5 bases and J gave up 2 bases, with 6 bases separating them. As DNA, the CDR3 is TGCAGTGCTCTTGCGCAAGAGACCCAGTACTTC. Protein sequence: CSALAQETQYF.

There are many counts of this clonotype. The chain employs TRBV7-6 and TRBJ2-5; D not certain. The CDR3 has 12 amino acids. Trimming cost V 7 bases and J 6 bases, with 12 bases left between them. Germline V lookup: CDR1 SGHVS, CDR2 FNYEAQ. DNA for the CDR3: TGTGCCAGCACCGGATTTGATAAGACCCAGTACTTC. Residues: CASTGFDKTQYF. The full variable domain, with the rest looked up from reference TRBV7-6 and TRBJ2-5, is GAGVSQSPRYKVTKRGQDVALRCDPISGHVSLYWYRQALGQGPEFLTYFNYEAQQDKSGLPNDRFSAERPEGSISTLTIQRTEQRDSAMYRCASTGFDKTQYFGPGTRLLVL.

In this sample, this clonotype turned up many times. The chain employs TRBV20-1 and TRBJ2-3; 9 bases fit TRBD1. Per germline, CDR1 DFQATT and CDR2 SNEGSKA (reference sequence). The CDR3 covers 15 residues. The junction had 12 bases not matched to a gene; V was cut back by 5 bases and J by 6 bases. CDR3 loop: CSAYQPGQGSDTQYF. Here the CDR3 DNA reads TGCAGTGCTTACCAACCGGGACAGGGTTCCGATACGCAGTATTTT.

The V call is TRBV6-2 or TRBV6-3, the J call TRBJ2-5; the D gene is possibly TRBD1 (5 bases). Germline CDR1 and CDR2: MNHEY and SVGEGT. This CDR3 is 14 amino acids long. Trimming pared 0 bases from V and 5 bases from J, leaving 10 bases between. CDR3 sequence (DNA): TGTGCCAGCAGTTACTCAGGGGTCCGGGAGACCCAGTACTTC. As protein: CASSYSGVRETQYF.

Ten or more counts support this clonotype. The V gene is TRBV20-1, the J gene TRBJ2-7; 7 positions match TRBD2. This CDR3 is 15 amino acids long. The V and J ends lost 0 bases and 5 bases, in that order; junction bases with no gene match: 10. CDR1 DFQATT and CDR2 SNEGSKA come from the germline V gene (reference sequence). This chain's CDR3 is CSARDPGRDPNEQYF. CDR3 coding DNA: TGCAGTGCTAGAGACCCAGGGAGGGACCCCAACGAGCAGTACTTC.